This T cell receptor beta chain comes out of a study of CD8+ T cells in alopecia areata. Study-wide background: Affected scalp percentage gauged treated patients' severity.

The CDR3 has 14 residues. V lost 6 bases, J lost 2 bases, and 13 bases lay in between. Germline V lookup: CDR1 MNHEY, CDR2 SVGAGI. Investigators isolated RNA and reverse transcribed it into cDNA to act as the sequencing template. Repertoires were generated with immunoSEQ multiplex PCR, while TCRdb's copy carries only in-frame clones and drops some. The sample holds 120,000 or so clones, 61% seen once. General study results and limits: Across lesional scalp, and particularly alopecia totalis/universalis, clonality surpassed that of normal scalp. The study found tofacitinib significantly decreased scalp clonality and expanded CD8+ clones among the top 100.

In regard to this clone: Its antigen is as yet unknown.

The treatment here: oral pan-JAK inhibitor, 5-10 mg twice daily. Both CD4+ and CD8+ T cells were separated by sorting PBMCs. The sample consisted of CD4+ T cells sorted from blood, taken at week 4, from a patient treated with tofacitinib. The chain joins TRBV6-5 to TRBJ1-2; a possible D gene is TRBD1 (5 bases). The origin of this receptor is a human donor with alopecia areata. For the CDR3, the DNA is TGTGCCAGCAGACTCATGGGACGGAACTATGGCTACACCTTC. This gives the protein CASRLMGRNYGYTF.